This TCR beta chain was found in a study of blood T cell repertoires in COVID-19. Generated by immunoSEQ multiplex PCR, the TCRdb table keeps only in-frame clones and is missing some. Of about 380,000 clones listed, 85% to 90% were seen once; the top ten hold 6.5%. The germline gives CDR1 SNHLY, CDR2 FYNNEI. The CDR3 runs 13 residues. The ends lost 10 bases at V and 5 bases at J; junction bases unmatched: 4. This TCR came from a man aged 18 to 35 with active or convalescent COVID-19. The V call is TRBV2, the J call TRBJ2-1; 11 nucleotides align to TRBD2. The sequencing input was peripheral blood. The CDR3 here is CATRGLADNEQFF. The CDR3 DNA is TGTGCCACCCGGGGACTAGCGGACAATGAGCAGTTCTTC.